The 5 T cell receptor beta chains below were found in one sample sequenced in a study of Ad26.COV2.S vaccination and SARS-CoV-2 variants (dated by TCRdb to about 2021). The time point label of this sample denotes: individuals recovered from natural SARS-CoV-2 infection. The library was produced with the immunoSEQ multiplex PCR assay. The source is immuneACCESS, and TCRdb retained only in-frame sequences with V and J called. Part of the clones is not carried over; for the studies checked, unresolved V genes explain less than half of this, and the remainder is unexplained. This sample has 100,000 or so clones in its table, and roughly 80% of those were observed once. The ten largest clonotypes hold 15% to 20% of the sample. Sequencing used peripheral blood, obtained after recovery from COVID-19. Receptors were obtained from a human donor who had recovered from COVID-19.

This clone was observed a handful of times. This chain links TRBV7-9 with TRBJ2-3; the D is unclear. The CDR3 runs to 14 residues. Germline CDR1 SEHNR, CDR2 FQNEAQ (reference sequence). Trimming removed 5 bases from V and 2 bases from J, with 11 bases in between. CDR3 nucleotide sequence: TGTGCCAGCAGCCTAGATGGGGACACAGATACGCAGTATTTT. This codes for CASSLDGDTDTQYF.

The chain has TRBV4-1 and TRBJ2-5; TRBD2 agrees at 9 bases. J lost 4 bases, V lost 0 bases, and 12 bases had no gene match. The CDR3 totals 18 residues. Germline assignment: CDR1 MGHRA and CDR2 YSYEKL. The CDR3, as DNA: TGCGCCAGCAGCCAAGATGGGCTAGCGGGGAGCTTCGGAGAGACCCAGTACTTC. It specifies CASSQDGLAGSFGETQYF.

The V gene is TRBV7-3, the J gene TRBJ1-1, with 8 positions matching TRBD1. CDR3 length: 17 residues. J gave up 5 bases and V 1 base, and 12 bases lay outside the gene matches. CDR1 and CDR2 (germline): SGHTA, FQGTGA. The CDR3 spells CASSLNFAGGADTEAFF. In nucleotides, the CDR3 is TGTGCCAGCAGCTTAAATTTCGCAGGGGGCGCGGATACTGAAGCTTTCTTT. Full variable domain (missing parts from reference TRBV7-3 and TRBJ1-1): GAGVSQTPSNKVTEKGKYVELRCDPISGHTALYWYRQSLGQGPEFLIYFQGTGAADDSGLPNDRFFAVRPEGSVSTLKIQRTERGDSAVYLCASSLNFAGGADTEAFFGQGTRLTVV.

The chain links TRBV2 to TRBJ2-2; TRBD1 matches at 7 bases. Germline assignment: CDR1 SNHLY and CDR2 FYNNEI. The CDR3 runs to 15 residues. V dropped 5 bases and J dropped 1; count of bases not matched to a gene: 4. In DNA form, the CDR3 reads TGTGCCAGCAGTAGCCGGACAGGGAACACCGGGGAGCTGTTTTTT. Translating gives CASSSRTGNTGELFF.

V gene TRBV7-9 combines with J gene TRBJ1-5; D remains ambiguous. The CDR3 runs to 13 residues. Germline V gene sequence: CDR1 SEHNR, CDR2 FQNEAQ (reference sequence). V was shortened by 3 bases and J by 6 bases, with 9 bases between the two germline ends. CDR3 sequence (DNA): TGTGCCAGCAGCTTTCGGGTAGGTCAGCCCCAGCATTTT. This encodes CASSFRVGQPQHF.